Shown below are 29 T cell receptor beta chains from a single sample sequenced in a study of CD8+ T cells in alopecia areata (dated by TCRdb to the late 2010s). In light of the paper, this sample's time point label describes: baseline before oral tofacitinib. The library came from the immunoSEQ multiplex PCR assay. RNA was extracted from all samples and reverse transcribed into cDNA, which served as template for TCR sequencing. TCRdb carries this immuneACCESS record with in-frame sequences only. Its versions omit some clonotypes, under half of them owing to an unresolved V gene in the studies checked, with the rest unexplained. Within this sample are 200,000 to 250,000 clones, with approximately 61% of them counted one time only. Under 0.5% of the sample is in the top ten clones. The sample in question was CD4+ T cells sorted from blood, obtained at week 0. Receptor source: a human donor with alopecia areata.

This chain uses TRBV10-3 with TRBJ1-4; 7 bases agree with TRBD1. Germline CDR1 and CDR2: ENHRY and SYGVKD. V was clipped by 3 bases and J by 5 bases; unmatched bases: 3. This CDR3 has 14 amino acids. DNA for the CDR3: TGTGCCATCAGTGATAGGACAGGCAATGAAAAACTGTTTTTT. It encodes CAISDRTGNEKLFF.

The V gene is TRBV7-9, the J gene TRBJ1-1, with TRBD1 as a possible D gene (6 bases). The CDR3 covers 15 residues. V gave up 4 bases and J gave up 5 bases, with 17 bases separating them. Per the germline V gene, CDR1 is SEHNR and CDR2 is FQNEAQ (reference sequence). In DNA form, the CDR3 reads TGTGCCAGCAGCTATCTTTTGGGGGCTGTTACTGAAGCTTTCTTT. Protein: CASSYLLGAVTEAFF.

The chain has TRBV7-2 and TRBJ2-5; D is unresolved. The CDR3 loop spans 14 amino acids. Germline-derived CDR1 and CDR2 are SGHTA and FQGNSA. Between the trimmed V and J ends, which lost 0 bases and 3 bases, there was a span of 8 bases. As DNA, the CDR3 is TGTGCCAGCAGCTTAGCGGAGTACGAAGAGACCCAGTACTTC. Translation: CASSLAEYEETQYF.

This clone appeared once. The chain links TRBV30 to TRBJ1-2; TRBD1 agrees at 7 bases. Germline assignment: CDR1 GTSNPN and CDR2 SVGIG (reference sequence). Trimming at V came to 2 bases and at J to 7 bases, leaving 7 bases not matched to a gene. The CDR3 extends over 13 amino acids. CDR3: CAWSPTGSGGYTF. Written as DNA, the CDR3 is TGTGCCTGGAGTCCGACAGGGTCAGGTGGCTACACCTTC.

The DNA of the CDR3 is TGTGCCAGCAGTTTCGATCCTCAAGAGACCCAGTACTTC. It encodes CASSFDPQETQYF. The chain links TRBV27 to TRBJ2-5; the D is unclear. Germline V gene lookup returns CDR1 MNHEY and CDR2 SMNVEV (reference sequence). This CDR3 contains 13 residues. V dropped 3 bases and J dropped 2 bases, with 7 bases sitting between them.

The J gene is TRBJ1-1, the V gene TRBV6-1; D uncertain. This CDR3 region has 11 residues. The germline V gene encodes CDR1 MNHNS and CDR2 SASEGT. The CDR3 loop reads CAVRMNTEAFF. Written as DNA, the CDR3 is TGTGCAGTTAGGATGAACACTGAAGCTTTCTTT.

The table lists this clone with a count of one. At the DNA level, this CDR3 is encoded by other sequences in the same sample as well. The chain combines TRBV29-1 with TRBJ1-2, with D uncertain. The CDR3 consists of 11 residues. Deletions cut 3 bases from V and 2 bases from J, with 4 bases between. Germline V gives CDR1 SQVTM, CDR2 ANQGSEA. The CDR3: CSVESNYGYTF. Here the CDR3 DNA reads TGCAGCGTTGAGAGCAACTATGGCTACACCTTC.

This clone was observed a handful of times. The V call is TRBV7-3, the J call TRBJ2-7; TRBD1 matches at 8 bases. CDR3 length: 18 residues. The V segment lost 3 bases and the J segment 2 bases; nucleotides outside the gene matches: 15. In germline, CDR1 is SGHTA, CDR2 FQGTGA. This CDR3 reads CASSFEPVTRDRTYEQYF. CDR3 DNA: TGTGCCAGCAGCTTCGAACCCGTAACCCGGGACAGGACCTACGAGCAGTACTTC.

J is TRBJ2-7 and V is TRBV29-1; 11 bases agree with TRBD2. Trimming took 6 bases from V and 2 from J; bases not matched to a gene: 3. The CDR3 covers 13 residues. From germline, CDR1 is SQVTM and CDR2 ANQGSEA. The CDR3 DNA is TGCAGCGTGGGGACTAGCGGCCCCTACGAGCAGTACTTC. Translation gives CSVGTSGPYEQYF.

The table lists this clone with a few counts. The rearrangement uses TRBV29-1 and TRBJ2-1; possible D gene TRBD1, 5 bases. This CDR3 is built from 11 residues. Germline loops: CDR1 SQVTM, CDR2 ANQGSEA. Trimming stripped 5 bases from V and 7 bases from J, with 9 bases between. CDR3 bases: TGCAGCGTTATGCAGGGAAATGAGCAGTTCTTC. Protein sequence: CSVMQGNEQFF.

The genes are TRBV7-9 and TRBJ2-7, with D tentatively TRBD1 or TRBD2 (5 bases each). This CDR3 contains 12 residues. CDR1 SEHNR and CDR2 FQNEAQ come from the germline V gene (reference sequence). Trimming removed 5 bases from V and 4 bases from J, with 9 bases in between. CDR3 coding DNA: TGTGCCAGCAGCAGAGGGGAGTACGAGCAGTACTTC. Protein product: CASSRGEYEQYF.

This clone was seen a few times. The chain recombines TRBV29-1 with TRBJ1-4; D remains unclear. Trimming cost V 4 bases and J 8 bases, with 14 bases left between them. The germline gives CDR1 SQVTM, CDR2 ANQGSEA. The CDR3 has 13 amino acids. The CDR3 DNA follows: TGCAGCGTTGGTCCCTCGCTCCGGGAAAAACTGTTTTTT. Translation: CSVGPSLREKLFF.

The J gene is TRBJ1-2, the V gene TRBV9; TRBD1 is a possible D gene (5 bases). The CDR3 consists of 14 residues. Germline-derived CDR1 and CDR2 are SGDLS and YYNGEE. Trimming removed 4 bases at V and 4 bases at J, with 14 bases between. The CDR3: CASSPWDGGYGYTF. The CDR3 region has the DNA TGTGCCAGCAGCCCTTGGGACGGTGGCTATGGCTACACCTTC.

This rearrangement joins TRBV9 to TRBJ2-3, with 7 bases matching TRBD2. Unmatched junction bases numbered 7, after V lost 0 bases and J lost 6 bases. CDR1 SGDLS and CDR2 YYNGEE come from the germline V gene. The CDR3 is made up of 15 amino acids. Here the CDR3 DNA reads TGTGCCAGCAGCGTAGATCAGACTAGCAAGGATACGCAGTATTTT. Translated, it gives CASSVDQTSKDTQYF.

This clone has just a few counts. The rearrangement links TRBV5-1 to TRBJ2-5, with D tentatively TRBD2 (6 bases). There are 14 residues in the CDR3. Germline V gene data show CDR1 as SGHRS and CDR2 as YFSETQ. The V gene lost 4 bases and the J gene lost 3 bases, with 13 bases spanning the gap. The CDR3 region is CASSLEGPKETQYF. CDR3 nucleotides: TGCGCCAGCAGCCTGGAGGGACCGAAAGAGACCCAGTACTTC.

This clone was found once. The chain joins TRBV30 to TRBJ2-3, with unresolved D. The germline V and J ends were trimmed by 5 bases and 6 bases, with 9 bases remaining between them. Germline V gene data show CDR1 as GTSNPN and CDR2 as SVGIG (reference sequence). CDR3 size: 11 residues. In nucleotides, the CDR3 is TGTGCCTGGTGTCGGTCGGATACGCAGTATTTT. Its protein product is CAWCRSDTQYF.

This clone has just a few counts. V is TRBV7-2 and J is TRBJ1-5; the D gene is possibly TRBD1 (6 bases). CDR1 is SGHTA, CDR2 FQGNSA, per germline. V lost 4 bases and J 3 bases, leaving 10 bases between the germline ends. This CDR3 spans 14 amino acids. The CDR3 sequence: CASSSQGSNQPQHF. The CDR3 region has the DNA TGTGCCAGCAGCTCACAGGGTTCCAATCAGCCCCAGCATTTT. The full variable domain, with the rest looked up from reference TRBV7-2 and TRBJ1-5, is GAGVSQSPSNKVTEKGKDVELRCDPISGHTALYWYRQSLGQGLEFLIYFQGNSAPDKSGLPSDRFSAERTGGSVSTLTIQRTQQEDSAVYLCASSSQGSNQPQHFGDGTRLSIL.

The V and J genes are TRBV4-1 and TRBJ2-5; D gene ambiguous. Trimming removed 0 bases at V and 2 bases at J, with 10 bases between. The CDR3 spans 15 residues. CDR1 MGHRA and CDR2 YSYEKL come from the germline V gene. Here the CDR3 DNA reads TGCGCCAGCAGCCAAGACGGAACGGCGCAAGAGACCCAGTACTTC. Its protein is CASSQDGTAQETQYF.

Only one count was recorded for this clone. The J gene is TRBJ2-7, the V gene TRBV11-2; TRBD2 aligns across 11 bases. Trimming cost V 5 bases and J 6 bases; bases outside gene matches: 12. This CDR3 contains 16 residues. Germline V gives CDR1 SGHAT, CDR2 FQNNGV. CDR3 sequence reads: CASSPLAGGKHSEQYF. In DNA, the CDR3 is TGTGCCAGCAGCCCTCTAGCGGGGGGTAAGCACTCCGAGCAGTACTTC.

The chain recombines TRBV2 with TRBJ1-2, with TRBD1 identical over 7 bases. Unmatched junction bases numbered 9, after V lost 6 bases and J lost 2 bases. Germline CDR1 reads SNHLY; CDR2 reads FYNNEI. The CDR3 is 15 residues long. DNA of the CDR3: TGTGCCAGCAGAAGACCAGGACAGGAGAACTATGGCTACACCTTC. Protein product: CASRRPGQENYGYTF.

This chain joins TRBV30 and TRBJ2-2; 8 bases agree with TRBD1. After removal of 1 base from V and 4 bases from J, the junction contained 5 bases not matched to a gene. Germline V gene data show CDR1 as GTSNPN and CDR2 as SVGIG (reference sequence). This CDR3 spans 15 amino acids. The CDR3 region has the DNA TGTGCCTGGAGTGCAGGGGGCTCGAGCACCGGGGAGCTGTTTTTT. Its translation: CAWSAGGSSTGELFF.

CDR3 protein: CASSSGHNTEAFF. The CDR3 nucleotides are TGTGCCAGCAGCTCTGGACACAACACTGAAGCTTTCTTT. The V and J genes are TRBV7-8 and TRBJ1-1, with a possible D match to TRBD1 (5 bases). V was pared by 4 bases and J by 2 bases, with 8 bases between. The germline gives CDR1 SGHVS, CDR2 FQNEAQ. This CDR3 is built from 13 residues.

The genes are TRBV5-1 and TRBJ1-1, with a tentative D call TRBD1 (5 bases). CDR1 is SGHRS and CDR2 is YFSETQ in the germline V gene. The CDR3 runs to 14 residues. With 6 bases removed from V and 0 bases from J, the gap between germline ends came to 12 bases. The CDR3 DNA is TGCGCCAGCAATACCCGGGGCGTGAACACTGAAGCTTTCTTT. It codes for CASNTRGVNTEAFF.

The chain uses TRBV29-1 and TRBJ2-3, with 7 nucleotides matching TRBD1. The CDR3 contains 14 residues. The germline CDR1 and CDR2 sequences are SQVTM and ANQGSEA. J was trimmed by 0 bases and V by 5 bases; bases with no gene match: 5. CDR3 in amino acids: CSVTGQASTDTQYF. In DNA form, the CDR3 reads TGCAGCGTTACCGGACAGGCTAGCACAGATACGCAGTATTTT.

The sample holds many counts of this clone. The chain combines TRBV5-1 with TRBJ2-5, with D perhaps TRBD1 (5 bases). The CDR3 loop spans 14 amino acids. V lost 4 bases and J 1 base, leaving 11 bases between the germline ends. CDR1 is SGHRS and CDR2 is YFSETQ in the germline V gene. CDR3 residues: CASSRWTTQETQYF. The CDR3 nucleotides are TGCGCCAGCAGCAGATGGACAACCCAAGAGACCCAGTACTTC.

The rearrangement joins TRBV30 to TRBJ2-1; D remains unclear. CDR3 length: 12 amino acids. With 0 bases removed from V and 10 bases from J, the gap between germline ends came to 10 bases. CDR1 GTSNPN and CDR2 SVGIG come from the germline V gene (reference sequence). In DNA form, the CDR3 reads TGTGCCTGGAGTGTACAGAGCCTCGAGCAGTTCTTC. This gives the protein CAWSVQSLEQFF.

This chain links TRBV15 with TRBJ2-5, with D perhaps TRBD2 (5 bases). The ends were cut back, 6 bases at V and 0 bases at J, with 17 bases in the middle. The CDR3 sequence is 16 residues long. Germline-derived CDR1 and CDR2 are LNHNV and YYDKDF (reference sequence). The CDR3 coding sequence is TGTGCCACCAGTAAGAGGGCTAGTGGGTACCAAGAGACCCAGTACTTC. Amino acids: CATSKRASGYQETQYF.

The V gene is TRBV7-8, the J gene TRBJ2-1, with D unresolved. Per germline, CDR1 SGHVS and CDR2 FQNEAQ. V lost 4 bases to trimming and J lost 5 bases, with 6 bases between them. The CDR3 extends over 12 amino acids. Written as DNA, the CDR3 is TGTGCCAGCAGCTATCAAGACAATGAGCAGTTCTTC. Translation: CASSYQDNEQFF.

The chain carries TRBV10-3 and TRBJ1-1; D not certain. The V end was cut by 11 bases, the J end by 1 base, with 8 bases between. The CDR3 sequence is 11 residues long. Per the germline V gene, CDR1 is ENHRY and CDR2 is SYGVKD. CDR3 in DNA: TGTGCCTCGTCCCCGAACACTGAAGCTTTCTTT. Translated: CASSPNTEAFF.